A selection of T cell receptor beta chains follows, all from one sample in a study of blood T cell repertoires in COVID-19. Sequencing used immunoSEQ multiplex PCR; TCRdb keeps in-frame clones, though not all of them. The repertoire includes about 14,000 clones, about 88% of them detected once, and more than 2% sits in the top ten. Specimen: peripheral blood. All receptors derive from a human donor in a cohort sampled during active COVID-19. Each CDR3 is given with its conserved first and last residue. A D gene is named only where the DNA matches it firmly. Size tells how often a clone was seen (once, few, many) or the class of an expanded clone, and some rows leave it out.

D gene: .
J gene: TRBJ2-2
V gene: TRBV10-3
clone size: .
CDR3 DNA: TGTGCCAGCAGCGTCACAGAGCGGGAGCTGTTTTTT
CDR3 protein: CASSVTERELFF

D gene: .
J gene: TRBJ2-5
V gene: TRBV3-1/TRBV3-2
clone size: .
CDR3 DNA: TGTGCCAGCAGCCAAGCCACTACACAAGAGACCCAGTACTTC
CDR3 protein: CASSQATTQETQYF

D gene: TRBD2
J gene: TRBJ2-1
V gene: TRBV18
clone size: .
CDR3 DNA: TGTGCCAGCTCACCGCCTGTGGGGACTAGCTCCTACAATGAGCAGTTCTTC
CDR3 protein: CASSPPVGTSSYNEQFF

D gene: .
J gene: TRBJ2-5
V gene: TRBV5-1
clone size: .
CDR3 DNA: TGCGCCAGCAGCTTGACAGGGGAGACCCAGTACTTC
CDR3 protein: CASSLTGETQYF

D gene: .
J gene: TRBJ2-1
V gene: TRBV18
clone size: .
CDR3 DNA: TGTGCCAGCTCACAAGGGGTAAATGAGCAGTTCTTC
CDR3 protein: CASSQGVNEQFF

D gene: .
J gene: TRBJ2-1
V gene: TRBV9
clone size: .
CDR3 DNA: TGTGCCAGCACCGTGGACAGCTCTCCCATAGAGCAGTTCTTC
CDR3 protein: CASTVDSSPIEQFF

D gene: .
J gene: TRBJ1-1
V gene: TRBV25-1
clone size: .
CDR3 DNA: TGTGCCAGCAGTGAATGGGGGGGAATGAACACTGAAGCTTTCTTT
CDR3 protein: CASSEWGGMNTEAFF

D gene: .
J gene: TRBJ1-6
V gene: TRBV3-1/TRBV3-2
clone size: .
CDR3 DNA: TGTGCCAGCAGCCAAGATCCGGGGTCGGGTTCACCCCTCCACTTT
CDR3 protein: CASSQDPGSGSPLHF

D gene: .
J gene: TRBJ2-7
V gene: TRBV6-2/TRBV6-3
clone size: .
CDR3 DNA: TGTGCCAGCAGTTACGAACAGAGGGAAAAGTACTTC
CDR3 protein: CASSYEQREKYF

D gene: .
J gene: TRBJ1-1
V gene: TRBV12-3/TRBV12-4
clone size: .
CDR3 DNA: TGTGCCAGCAGTTTGAGTTACTACCCTGAAGCTTTCTTT
CDR3 protein: CASSLSYYPEAFF

D gene: TRBD1
J gene: TRBJ2-5
V gene: TRBV6-5
clone size: .
CDR3 DNA: TGTGCCAGCAAATGGACAGGGGGCGTCGAGACCCAGTACTTC
CDR3 protein: CASKWTGGVETQYF

D gene: TRBD2
J gene: TRBJ2-3
V gene: TRBV6-2/TRBV6-3
clone size: .
CDR3 DNA: TGTGCCAGCAGTTACACCGTCAAGAGCGGGGGTTTCACAGATACGCAGTATTTT
CDR3 protein: CASSYTVKSGGFTDTQYF

D gene: .
J gene: TRBJ2-3
V gene: TRBV5-1
clone size: .
CDR3 DNA: TGCGCCAGCAGCTTGGGTCCCGCCGGAGATGGAGATACGCAGTATTTT
CDR3 protein: CASSLGPAGDGDTQYF

D gene: .
J gene: TRBJ2-7
V gene: TRBV15
clone size: .
CDR3 DNA: TGTGCCACCAGCAGAGATCAGGGGCAGATTGTAGTCTACGAGCAGTACTTC
CDR3 protein: CATSRDQGQIVVYEQYF

D gene: .
J gene: TRBJ2-7
V gene: TRBV10-3
clone size: .
CDR3 DNA: TGTGCCATCAGTGGGCAGGCAGGGGTGTTCTACGAGCAGTACTTC
CDR3 protein: CAISGQAGVFYEQYF

D gene: TRBD1
J gene: TRBJ2-7
V gene: TRBV6-2/TRBV6-3
clone size: .
CDR3 DNA: TGTGCCAGCAGCTGGAGGCCGGGACAGGGGTCCTACGAGCAGTACTTC
CDR3 protein: CASSWRPGQGSYEQYF

D gene: TRBD1
J gene: TRBJ2-7
V gene: TRBV5-5
clone size: .
CDR3 DNA: TGTGCCAGCTACCGGACAGGGGGGAACGAGCAGTACTTC
CDR3 protein: CASYRTGGNEQYF

D gene: .
J gene: TRBJ2-3
V gene: TRBV30
clone size: once
CDR3 DNA: TGTGCCTGGGGGTTGGGGGGGGCCTCAGATACGCAGTATTTT
CDR3 protein: CAWGLGGASDTQYF

D gene: TRBD1
J gene: TRBJ2-7
V gene: TRBV5-1
clone size: .
CDR3 DNA: TGCGCCAGCAGCACGGTGACAGGGGGAAGGGGCGAGCAGTACTTC
CDR3 protein: CASSTVTGGRGEQYF

D gene: .
J gene: TRBJ2-5
V gene: TRBV6-2/TRBV6-3
clone size: .
CDR3 DNA: TGTGCCAGCAGTTACCCGACTAGAAACTTTAAAGAGACCCAGTACTTC
CDR3 protein: CASSYPTRNFKETQYF

D gene: TRBD1
J gene: TRBJ1-2
V gene: TRBV7-3
clone size: .
CDR3 DNA: TGTGCCAGCAGCCCCCTAGGGGGCAGTAACTATGGCTACACCTTC
CDR3 protein: CASSPLGGSNYGYTF

D gene: TRBD1
J gene: TRBJ2-3
V gene: TRBV7-2
clone size: .
CDR3 DNA: TGTGCCAGCAGCGCCAGGGACAGGGGCACAGATACGCAGTATTTT
CDR3 protein: CASSARDRGTDTQYF

D gene: TRBD2
J gene: TRBJ2-3
V gene: TRBV11-2
clone size: .
CDR3 DNA: TGTGCCAGCAGCCTGACTCTAAGCGGGGGGGCCCCAGATACGCAGTATTTT
CDR3 protein: CASSLTLSGGAPDTQYF

D gene: .
J gene: TRBJ1-5
V gene: TRBV7-2
clone size: few
CDR3 DNA: TGTGCCAGCAGCGCCTGGGGCGGGGGGCGCAATCAGCCCCAGCATTTT
CDR3 protein: CASSAWGGGRNQPQHF

D gene: TRBD1
J gene: TRBJ1-3
V gene: TRBV11-2
clone size: once
CDR3 DNA: TGTGCCAGCAGCCCTAGGACAGGATCTGGAAACACCATATATTTT
CDR3 protein: CASSPRTGSGNTIYF

D gene: .
J gene: TRBJ2-1
V gene: TRBV4-2
clone size: .
CDR3 DNA: TGTGCCAGCAGCCAATCTGACACCCACAATGAGCAGTTCTTC
CDR3 protein: CASSQSDTHNEQFF

D gene: .
J gene: TRBJ2-1
V gene: TRBV20-1
clone size: .
CDR3 DNA: TGCAGTGCTAGGGGGAGCAATGAGCAGTTCTTC
CDR3 protein: CSARGSNEQFF